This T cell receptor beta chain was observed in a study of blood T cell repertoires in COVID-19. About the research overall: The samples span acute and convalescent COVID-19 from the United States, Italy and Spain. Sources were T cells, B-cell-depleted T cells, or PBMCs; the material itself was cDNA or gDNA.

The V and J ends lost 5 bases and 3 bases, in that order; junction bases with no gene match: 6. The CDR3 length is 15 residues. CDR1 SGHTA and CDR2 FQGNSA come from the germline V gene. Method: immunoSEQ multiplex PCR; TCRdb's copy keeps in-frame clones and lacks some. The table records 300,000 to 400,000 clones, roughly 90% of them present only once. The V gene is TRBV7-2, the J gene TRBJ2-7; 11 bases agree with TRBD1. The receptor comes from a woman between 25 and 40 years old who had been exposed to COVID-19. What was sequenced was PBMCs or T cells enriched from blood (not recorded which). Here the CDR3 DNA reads TGTGCCAGCAGCCATACCGGGACAGGGGGCTACGAGCAGTACTTC. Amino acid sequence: CASSHTGTGGYEQYF.